These 2 T cell receptor beta chains were sequenced from one sample in a study of blood T cell repertoires in COVID-19. The table came from immunoSEQ multiplex PCR; TCRdb's copy has only in-frame clones and leaves some out. The profile shows some 87,000 clones, about 89% of them singletons. The sample consisted of peripheral blood. The source of these receptors is a woman aged 70-85 years with acute or convalescent COVID-19.

The chain employs TRBV19 and TRBJ2-1, with 14 bases aligning to TRBD2. With V trimmed by 5 bases and J by 9 bases, 9 bases remained unmatched. CDR1 and CDR2 (germline): LNHDA, SQIVND (reference sequence). The CDR3 spans 16 residues. DNA for the CDR3: TGTGCCAGTAGTCTATTGGGGACTAGCGGGAGCGGTGAGCAGTTCTTC. Its translation is CASSLLGTSGSGEQFF.

The CDR3 region has the DNA TGCGCCAGCAGCTTGAGGCCAGGGGGCACAGATACGCAGTATTTT. As protein: CASSLRPGGTDTQYF. The V and J genes are TRBV5-1 and TRBJ2-3; D is perhaps TRBD1 (6 bases). CDR3 length equals 15 residues. V gave up 1 base and J gave up 1 base, with 10 bases separating them. The germline CDR1 and CDR2 sequences are SGHRS and YFSETQ.